The clone carrying this TCR beta chain was counted at least ten times. As yet, its antigen is unknown. The sample comes from a study of T cells in Graves' hyperthyroidism and ophthalmopathy. Study-level results: Most clonotypes that expanded in the thyroid above 0.001 also showed up in blood.

The J segment lost 3 bases and the V segment lost 0 bases, leaving 5 bases of the junction unmatched. Germline V CDR1 and CDR2: SGHAT, FQNNGV. The CDR3 runs 15 residues. In the ophthalmopathy cohort, Clinical Activity Score was at least 3, NOSPECS grade at least 4, and duration under 3 months. Pregnant or lactating patients were excluded, as were those with uncontrolled infection or other autoimmune disease. What was amplified from RNA transcripts were TCR beta CDR3 regions. The HTBI set primed first-round TCR CDR3 RT-PCR. In TCRdb, the multiplex PCR reads were re-called with MiXCR into one record per CDR3 protein. The table lists 500,000 to 750,000 distinct CDR3 sequences, 13% to 15% of them singletons.

The specimen was blood. This rearrangement joins TRBV11-2 to TRBJ2-7, with 7 nucleotides matching TRBD1. This clonotype was sampled from a woman younger than 30 with Graves' ophthalmopathy. DNA for the CDR3: TGTGCCAGCAGCTTAGAGTCGACAGGGTTCTACGAGCAGTACTTC. Translating gives CASSLESTGFYEQYF.